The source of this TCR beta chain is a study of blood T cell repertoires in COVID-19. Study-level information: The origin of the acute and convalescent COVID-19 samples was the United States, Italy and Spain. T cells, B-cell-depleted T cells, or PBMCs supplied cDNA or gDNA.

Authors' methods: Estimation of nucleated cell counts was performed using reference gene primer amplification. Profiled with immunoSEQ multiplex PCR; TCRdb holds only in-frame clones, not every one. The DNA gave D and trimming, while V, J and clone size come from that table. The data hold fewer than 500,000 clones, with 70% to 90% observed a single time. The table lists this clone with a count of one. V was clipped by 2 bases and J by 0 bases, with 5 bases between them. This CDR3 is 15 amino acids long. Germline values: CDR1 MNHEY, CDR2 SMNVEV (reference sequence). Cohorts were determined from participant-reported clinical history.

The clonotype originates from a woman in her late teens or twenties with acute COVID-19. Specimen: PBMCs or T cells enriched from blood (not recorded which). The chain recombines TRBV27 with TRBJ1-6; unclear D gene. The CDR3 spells CASSLMSSYNSPLHF. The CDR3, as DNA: TGTGCCAGCAGTTTAATGAGCTCCTATAATTCACCCCTCCACTTT.